The 25 T cell receptor beta chains below all came from one sample that was sequenced in a study of T cells after posttransplantation cyclophosphamide. Profiling relied on immunoSEQ multiplex PCR, and the TCRdb table lists in-frame clones only, not all of them. The table has about 16,000 clones, roughly 84% seen once. Controls had myeloablative marrow grafts with methotrexate and calcineurin inhibitor, sampled at 1 year. Here the sequenced sample was PBMCs, taken after an allogeneic stem cell transplant with a calcineurin inhibitor and methotrexate. These receptors all come from a male patient aged 45-60 years who received an allogeneic stem cell transplant from an unrelated donor, was CMV-positive, and had chronic GVHD only. The graft donor may be the source of some T cells.

This clone was seen a handful of times. The chain combines TRBV6-1 with TRBJ2-1, with D tentatively TRBD1 (5 bases). Looked up from germline, CDR1 is MNHNS and CDR2 is SASEGT. V dropped 6 bases and J dropped 12 bases, with 12 bases sitting between them. The CDR3 extends over 11 amino acids. CDR3 nucleotide sequence: TGTGCCAGCAGGTCAGGGTCAGGGCAGTTCTTC. Its translation: CASRSGSGQFF.

The chain carries TRBV10-3 and TRBJ2-7; D is possibly TRBD2 (6 bases). The germline V gene has CDR1 ENHRY and CDR2 SYGVKD. This CDR3 has 15 amino acids. Trimming cost V 2 bases and J 4 bases, with 15 bases left between them. The CDR3 here is CAISEVQGLSYEQYF. The CDR3 bases are TGTGCCATCAGTGAGGTTCAGGGACTTTCGTACGAGCAGTACTTC.

The chain recombines TRBV19 with TRBJ1-3; D possibly corresponds to TRBD1 (5 bases). The CDR3 totals 15 residues. The germline V gene has CDR1 LNHDA and CDR2 SQIVND (reference sequence). Trimming removed 3 bases at V and 1 base at J, with 10 bases between. The DNA for the CDR3 is TGTGCCAGTAGTATTACAGGCGCTTCTGGAAACACCATATATTTT. Translated: CASSITGASGNTIYF.

The chain recombines TRBV6-5 with TRBJ2-1, with 10 bases identical to TRBD2. Germline V gene data show CDR1 as MNHEY and CDR2 as SVGAGI. The V segment lost 2 bases and the J segment 6 bases; nucleotides outside the gene matches: 7. This CDR3 spans 16 amino acids. CDR3 residues: CASSYVGLASFNEQFF. The CDR3 bases are TGTGCCAGCAGTTACGTGGGACTAGCGTCGTTCAATGAGCAGTTCTTC.

This sequence joins TRBV7-9 and TRBJ2-7, with D tentatively TRBD2 (6 bases). The ends were cut back, 3 bases at V and 5 bases at J, with 8 bases in the middle. CDR3 size: 12 residues. Germline CDR1 SEHNR, CDR2 FQNEAQ (reference sequence). Here the CDR3 DNA reads TGTGCCAGCAGCTTGGACTATCACGAGCAGTACTTC. This encodes CASSLDYHEQYF.

The gene calls are TRBV28 and TRBJ2-7; 8 bases align to TRBD2. The germline CDR1 and CDR2 sequences are MDHEN and SYDVKM. The CDR3 covers 15 residues. Losses at the gene ends were 1 base for V and 0 bases for J; bases not matched to a gene: 2. The CDR3 loop reads CASSLSAGGSYEQYF. The CDR3 DNA sequence: TGTGCCAGCAGTTTATCGGCGGGGGGCTCCTACGAGCAGTACTTC.

The CDR3 sequence is CASSQLAGGLFEQYF. The CDR3 DNA reads as TGTGCCAGCAGCCAGTTAGCGGGAGGCCTTTTCGAGCAGTACTTC. This chain joins TRBV14 and TRBJ2-7; 10 nucleotides align to TRBD2. CDR3 length equals 15 residues. CDR1 is SGHDN and CDR2 is FVKESK in the germline V gene. The V gene end was trimmed by 3 bases and the J gene end by 6 bases; junction bases not matched to a gene: 8.

This clone was seen only once. The chain uses TRBV7-9 and TRBJ2-1; D is perhaps TRBD1 (5 bases). CDR3 length: 16 residues. Between the trimmed V and J ends, which lost 6 bases and 8 bases, there was a span of 23 bases. CDR1 and CDR2 (germline): SEHNR, FQNEAQ (reference sequence). The CDR3 DNA reads as TGTGCCAGCAGATTACAAACAGGACGAAGGGATGATGAGCAGTTCTTC. This sequence encodes CASRLQTGRRDDEQFF.

In this sample, this clone turned up a few times. The rearrangement links TRBV5-5 to TRBJ1-5; TRBD1 is a possible D gene (6 bases). With 4 bases removed from V and 6 bases from J, the gap between germline ends came to 14 bases. Germline loops: CDR1 SGHKS, CDR2 YYEKEE (reference sequence). The CDR3 is 14 residues long. CDR3 protein: CASSPGMGAQPQHF. CDR3 DNA: TGTGCCAGCAGCCCCGGCATGGGGGCTCAGCCCCAGCATTTT.

The chain uses TRBV2 and TRBJ1-6; 9 positions match TRBD1. Germline CDR1 reads SNHLY; CDR2 reads FYNNEI. This CDR3 is built from 15 residues. The trim removed 8 bases at V and 5 bases at J, leaving 7 bases unmatched. The CDR3 DNA reads TGTGCCAGCGTCAAGGGACAGGGAGATAATTCACCCCTCCACTTT. Protein sequence: CASVKGQGDNSPLHF.

This clone has just one count. The CDR3 sequence: CASSLDSTGSSYEQYF. In nucleotides, the CDR3 is TGTGCCAGCAGCTTAGATTCGACAGGGTCCTCCTACGAGCAGTACTTC. V usage is TRBV7-2 and J usage is TRBJ2-7, with TRBD1 matching over 7 bases. The V and J ends lost 1 base and 0 bases, in that order; junction bases with no gene match: 6. This CDR3 region has 16 residues. Germline values: CDR1 SGHTA, CDR2 FQGNSA.

The chain joins TRBV7-9 to TRBJ2-1, with 8 bases that match TRBD2. The CDR3 is 15 amino acids. Germline loops: CDR1 SEHNR, CDR2 FQNEAQ (reference sequence). J was trimmed by 2 bases and V by 7 bases; bases with no gene match: 7. The CDR3 sequence is CASTPSGWTYNEQFF. As DNA, the CDR3 is TGTGCCAGCACCCCTAGCGGGTGGACCTACAATGAGCAGTTCTTC.

The chain links TRBV28 to TRBJ1-2; no reliable D call. CDR1 is MDHEN and CDR2 is SYDVKM in the germline V gene. The V gene lost 8 bases and the J gene lost 4 bases, with 5 bases spanning the gap. This CDR3 has 10 residues. The chain's CDR3 is CASGRYGYTF. CDR3 in DNA: TGTGCCAGCGGCCGCTATGGCTACACCTTC.

V and J are TRBV7-2 and TRBJ2-5; 9 nucleotides align to TRBD1. Germline V gene sequence: CDR1 SGHTA, CDR2 FQGNSA. V shed 3 bases, J shed 2 bases, and the junction held 1 base outside the gene matches. The CDR3 sequence is 14 residues long. CDR3 coding DNA: TGTGCCAGCAGCTTGGGACAGGGTCAAGAGACCCAGTACTTC. Translation gives CASSLGQGQETQYF.

The J gene is TRBJ2-3, the V gene TRBV7-3; 7 bases fit TRBD1. This CDR3 is built from 15 residues. V was pared by 5 bases and J by 3 bases, with 8 bases of the junction left unmatched. Germline values: CDR1 SGHTA, CDR2 FQGTGA. The CDR3 region is CASSPGTEWTDTQYF. Here the CDR3 DNA reads TGTGCCAGCAGCCCCGGGACAGAGTGGACAGATACGCAGTATTTT.

The chain joins TRBV9 to TRBJ2-5; a weak D match, TRBD2 (5 bases). The CDR3 has 16 residues. The V end was cut by 4 bases, the J end by 5 bases, with 21 bases between. In germline, CDR1 is SGDLS, CDR2 YYNGEE. CDR3 loop: CASSRDPSGSGETQYF. The CDR3 DNA is TGTGCCAGCAGCCGAGACCCCAGCGGTTCGGGGGAGACCCAGTACTTC. Supplemented by reference TRBV9 and TRBJ2-5, the full variable domain reads DSGVTQTPKHLITATGQRVTLRCSPRSGDLSVYWYQQSLDQGLQFLIQYYNGEERAKGNILERFSAQQFPDLHSELNLSSLELGDSALYFCASSRDPSGSGETQYFGPGTRLLVL.

This clone was picked up one time. The genes are TRBV23-1 and TRBJ2-3; 13 nucleotides match TRBD2. TRBV23-1 belongs to the ORF category, with a function that is uncertain. CDR3 size: 16 residues. After removal of 6 bases from V and 6 bases from J, the junction contained 9 bases not matched to a gene. CDR3 sequence: CASSQRTSGRVDTQYF. For the CDR3, the DNA is TGCGCCAGCAGCCAGCGGACTAGCGGGAGAGTGGATACGCAGTATTTT.

The chain carries TRBV5-8 and TRBJ2-5, with a tentative D call TRBD1 (6 bases). Germline CDR1 is SGHTS and CDR2 is YDEGEE. The CDR3 length is 13 residues. Trimming took off 0 bases at V and 6 bases at J, with 9 bases between the two ends. The CDR3 spells CASSLGGLKTQYF. The DNA for the CDR3 is TGTGCCAGCAGCTTGGGGGGGCTGAAGACCCAGTACTTC.

V and J are TRBV5-5 and TRBJ2-7, with D tentatively TRBD2 (6 bases). Trimming cost V 2 bases and J 7 bases, with 16 bases left between them. The germline V gene has CDR1 SGHKS and CDR2 YYEKEE (reference sequence). The CDR3 extends over 14 amino acids. CDR3 sequence (DNA): TGTGCCAGCAGCTTCCTTCCCAAGGCGGGAGAGCAGTACTTC. Translating gives CASSFLPKAGEQYF.

The chain recombines TRBV28 with TRBJ2-4, with D possibly TRBD2 on 6 matching bases. This CDR3 contains 16 residues. Trimming pared 2 bases from V and 1 base from J, leaving 12 bases between. Germline CDR1 MDHEN, CDR2 SYDVKM. The CDR3 region is CASSLGAEGAKNIQYF. The CDR3 bases are TGTGCCAGCAGTTTAGGGGCGGAGGGGGCCAAAAACATTCAGTACTTC.

The gene calls are TRBV18 and TRBJ2-1; 12 nucleotides align to TRBD1. Germline CDR1 reads KGHSH; CDR2 reads LQKENI. The junction had 8 bases not matched to a gene; V was cut back by 1 base and J by 1 base. CDR3 length equals 19 residues. The CDR3 loop is CASSPRGTGGAESYNEQFF. CDR3 bases: TGTGCCAGCTCACCACGCGGGACAGGGGGCGCTGAATCCTACAATGAGCAGTTCTTC.

The chain has TRBV7-2 and TRBJ2-7; possible D gene TRBD2, 5 bases. Germline assignment: CDR1 SGHTA and CDR2 FQGNSA. The ends were cut back, 4 bases at V and 2 bases at J, with 6 bases in the middle. The CDR3 is 12 amino acids. The CDR3 sequence is CASSSGTYEQYF. The CDR3 DNA reads TGTGCCAGCAGCTCGGGAACCTACGAGCAGTACTTC. Full variable domain (remainder filled in from reference TRBV7-2 and TRBJ2-7): GAGVSQSPSNKVTEKGKDVELRCDPISGHTALYWYRQSLGQGLEFLIYFQGNSAPDKSGLPSDRFSAERTGGSVSTLTIQRTQQEDSAVYLCASSSGTYEQYFGPGTRLTVT.

The chain combines TRBV19 with TRBJ2-5, with D possibly being TRBD1 (5 bases). V was trimmed by 1 base and J by 4 bases, leaving 13 bases between them. The CDR3 has 15 residues. Per germline, CDR1 LNHDA and CDR2 SQIVND (reference sequence). In nucleotides, the CDR3 is TGTGCCAGTAGTATAGGGGCAGGGTTCGGAGAGACCCAGTACTTC. This codes for CASSIGAGFGETQYF. The whole variable domain, filled in from reference TRBV19 and TRBJ2-5, reads DGGITQSPKYLFRKEGQNVTLSCEQNLNHDAMYWYRQDPGQGLRLIYYSQIVNDFQKGDIAEGYSVSREKKESFPLTVTSAQKNPTAFYLCASSIGAGFGETQYFGPGTRLLVL.

This clone was seen a handful of times. The chain joins TRBV6-1 to TRBJ1-1, with 7 bases fitting TRBD1. The CDR3 contains 13 residues. The V gene's germline CDR1 is MNHNS and CDR2 SASEGT. V trimming: 0 bases; J trimming: 9 bases; junction bases outside the gene matches: 4. The chain's CDR3 is CASSEAHRGQAFF. The CDR3 DNA reads TGTGCCAGCAGTGAAGCGCATAGGGGGCAAGCTTTCTTT.

The chain joins TRBV5-6 to TRBJ2-7; the D gene is possibly TRBD1 (5 bases). CDR1 is SGHDT, CDR2 YYEEEE, per germline. Trimming took off 5 bases at V and 4 bases at J, with 13 bases between the two ends. This CDR3 comprises 13 residues. The CDR3 reads CASRPFGAYEQYF. As DNA, the CDR3 is TGTGCCAGCAGACCCTTTGGGGCTTACGAGCAGTACTTC. The complete variable domain, with remaining parts taken from reference TRBV5-6 and TRBJ2-7, reads DAGVTQSPTHLIKTRGQQVTLRCSPKSGHDTVSWYQQALGQGPQFIFQYYEEEERQRGNFPDRFSGHQFPNYSSELNVNALLLGDSALYLCASRPFGAYEQYFGPGTRLTVT.